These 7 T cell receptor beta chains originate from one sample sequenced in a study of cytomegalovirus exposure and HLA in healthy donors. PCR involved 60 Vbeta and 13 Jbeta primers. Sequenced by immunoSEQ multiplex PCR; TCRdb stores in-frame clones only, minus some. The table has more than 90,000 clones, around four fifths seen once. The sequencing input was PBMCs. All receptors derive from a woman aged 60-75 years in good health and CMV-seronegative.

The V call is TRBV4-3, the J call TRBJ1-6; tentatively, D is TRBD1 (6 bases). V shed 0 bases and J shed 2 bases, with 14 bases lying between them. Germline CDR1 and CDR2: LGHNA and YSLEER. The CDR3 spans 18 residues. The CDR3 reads CASSQEGGGDPYNSPLHF. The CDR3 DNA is TGCGCCAGCAGCCAAGAAGGGGGAGGGGACCCCTATAATTCACCCCTCCACTTT.

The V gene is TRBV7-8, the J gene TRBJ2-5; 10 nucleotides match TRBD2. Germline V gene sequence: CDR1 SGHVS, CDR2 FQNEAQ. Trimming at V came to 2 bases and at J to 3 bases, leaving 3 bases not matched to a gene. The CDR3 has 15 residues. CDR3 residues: CASSLSSGGEETQYF. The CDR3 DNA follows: TGTGCCAGCAGCTTATCCAGCGGGGGGGAAGAGACCCAGTACTTC.

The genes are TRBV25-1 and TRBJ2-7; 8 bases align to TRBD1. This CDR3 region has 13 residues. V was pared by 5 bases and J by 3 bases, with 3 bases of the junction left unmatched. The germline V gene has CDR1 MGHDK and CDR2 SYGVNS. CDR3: CASSSGGNYEQYF. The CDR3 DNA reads TGTGCCAGCAGTTCAGGGGGCAACTACGAGCAGTACTTC.

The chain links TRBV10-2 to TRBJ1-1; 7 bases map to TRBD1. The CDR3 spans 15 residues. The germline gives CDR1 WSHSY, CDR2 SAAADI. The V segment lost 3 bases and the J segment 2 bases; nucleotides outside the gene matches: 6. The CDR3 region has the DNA TGCGCCAGCAGTGAACAGGGGTTGGTCAACACTGAAGCTTTCTTT. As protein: CASSEQGLVNTEAFF.

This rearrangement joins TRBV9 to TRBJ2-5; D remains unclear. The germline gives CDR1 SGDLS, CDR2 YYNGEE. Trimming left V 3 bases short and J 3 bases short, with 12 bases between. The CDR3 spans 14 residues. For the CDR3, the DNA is TGTGCCAGCAGCGCTACGACACGTAAAGAGACCCAGTACTTC. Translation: CASSATTRKETQYF.

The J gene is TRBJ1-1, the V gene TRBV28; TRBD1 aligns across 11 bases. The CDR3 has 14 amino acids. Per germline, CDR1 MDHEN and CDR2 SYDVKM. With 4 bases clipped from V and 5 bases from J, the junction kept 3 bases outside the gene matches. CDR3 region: CASSWTGGRTEAFF. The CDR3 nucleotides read TGTGCCAGCAGTTGGACAGGGGGCAGGACTGAAGCTTTCTTT.

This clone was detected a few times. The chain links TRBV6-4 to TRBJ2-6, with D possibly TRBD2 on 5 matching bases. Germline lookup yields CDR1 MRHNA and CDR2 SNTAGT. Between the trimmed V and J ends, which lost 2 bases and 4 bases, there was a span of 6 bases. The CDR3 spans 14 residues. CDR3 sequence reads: CASSDTGGANVLTF. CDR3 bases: TGTGCCAGCAGTGACACGGGAGGGGCCAACGTCCTGACTTTC.